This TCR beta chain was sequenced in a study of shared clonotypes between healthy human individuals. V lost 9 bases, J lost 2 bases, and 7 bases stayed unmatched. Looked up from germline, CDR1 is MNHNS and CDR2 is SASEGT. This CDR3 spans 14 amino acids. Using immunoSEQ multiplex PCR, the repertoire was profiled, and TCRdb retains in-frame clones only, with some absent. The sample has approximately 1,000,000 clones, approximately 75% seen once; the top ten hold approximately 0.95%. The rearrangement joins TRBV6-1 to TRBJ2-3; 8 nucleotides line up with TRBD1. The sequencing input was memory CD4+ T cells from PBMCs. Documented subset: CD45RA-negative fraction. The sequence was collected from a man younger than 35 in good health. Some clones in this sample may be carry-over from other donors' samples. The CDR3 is CARRGTGPTDTQYF. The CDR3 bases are TGTGCCAGAAGAGGGACAGGACCCACAGATACGCAGTATTTT.